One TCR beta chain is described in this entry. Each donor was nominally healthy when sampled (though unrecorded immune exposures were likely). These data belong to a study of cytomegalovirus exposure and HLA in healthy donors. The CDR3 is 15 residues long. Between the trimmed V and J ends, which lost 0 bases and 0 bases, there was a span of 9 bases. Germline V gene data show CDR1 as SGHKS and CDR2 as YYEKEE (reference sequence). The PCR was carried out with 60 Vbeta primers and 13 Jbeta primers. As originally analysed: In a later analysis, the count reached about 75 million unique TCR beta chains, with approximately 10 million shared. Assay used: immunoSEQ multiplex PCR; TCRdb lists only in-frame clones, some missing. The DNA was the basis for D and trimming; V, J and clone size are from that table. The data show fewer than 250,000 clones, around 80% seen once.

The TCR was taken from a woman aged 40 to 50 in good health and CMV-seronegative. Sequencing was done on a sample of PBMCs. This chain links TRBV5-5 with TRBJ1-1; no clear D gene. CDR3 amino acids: CASSLARQMNTEAFF. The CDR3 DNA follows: TGTGCCAGCAGCTTGGCCAGGCAGATGAACACTGAAGCTTTCTTT.